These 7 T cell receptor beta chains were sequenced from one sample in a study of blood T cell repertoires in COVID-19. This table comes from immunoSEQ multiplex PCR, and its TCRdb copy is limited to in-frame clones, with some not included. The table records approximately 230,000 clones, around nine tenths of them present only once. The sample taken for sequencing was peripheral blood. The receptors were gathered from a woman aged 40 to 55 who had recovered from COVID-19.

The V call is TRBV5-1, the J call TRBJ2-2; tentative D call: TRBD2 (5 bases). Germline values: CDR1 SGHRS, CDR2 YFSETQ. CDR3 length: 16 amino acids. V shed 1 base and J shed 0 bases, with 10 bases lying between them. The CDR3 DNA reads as TGCGCCAGCAGCTTGCTGCCGGACTCGAACACCGGGGAGCTGTTTTTT. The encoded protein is CASSLLPDSNTGELFF. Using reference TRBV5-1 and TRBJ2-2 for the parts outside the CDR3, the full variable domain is KAGVTQTPRYLIKTRGQQVTLSCSPISGHRSVSWYQQTPGQGLQFLFEYFSETQRNKGNFPGRFSGRQFSNSRSEMNVSTLELGDSALYLCASSLLPDSNTGELFFGEGSRLTVL.

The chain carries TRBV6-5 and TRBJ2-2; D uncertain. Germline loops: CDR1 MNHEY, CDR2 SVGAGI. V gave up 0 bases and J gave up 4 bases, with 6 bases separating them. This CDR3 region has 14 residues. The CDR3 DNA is TGTGCCAGCAGTTACTCGCTTAGCACCGGGGAGCTGTTTTTT. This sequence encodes CASSYSLSTGELFF.

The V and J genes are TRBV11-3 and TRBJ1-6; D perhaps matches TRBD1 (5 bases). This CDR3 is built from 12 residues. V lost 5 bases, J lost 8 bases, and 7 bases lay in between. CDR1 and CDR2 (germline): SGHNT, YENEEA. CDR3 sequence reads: CASSRRDSPLHF. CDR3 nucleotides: TGTGCCAGCAGCCGCAGGGATTCACCCCTCCACTTT.

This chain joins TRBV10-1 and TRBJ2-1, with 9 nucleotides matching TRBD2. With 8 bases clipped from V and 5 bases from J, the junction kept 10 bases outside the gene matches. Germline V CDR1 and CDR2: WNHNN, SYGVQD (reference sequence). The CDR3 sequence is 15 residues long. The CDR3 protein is CASGPERGVHNEQFF. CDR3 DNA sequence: TGCGCCAGCGGTCCAGAGCGGGGGGTCCACAATGAGCAGTTCTTC.

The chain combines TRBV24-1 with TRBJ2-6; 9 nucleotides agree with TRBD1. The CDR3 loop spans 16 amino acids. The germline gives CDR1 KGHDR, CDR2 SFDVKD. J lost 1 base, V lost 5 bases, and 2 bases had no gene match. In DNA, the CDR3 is TGTGCCACCAGTGGGACAGGGGATTCTGGGGCCAACGTCCTGACTTTC. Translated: CATSGTGDSGANVLTF.

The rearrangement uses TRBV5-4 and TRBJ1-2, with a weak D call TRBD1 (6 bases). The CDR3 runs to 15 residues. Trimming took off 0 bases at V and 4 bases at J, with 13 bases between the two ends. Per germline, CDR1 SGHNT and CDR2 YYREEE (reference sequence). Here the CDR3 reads CASSLAGRGFYGYTF. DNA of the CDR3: TGTGCCAGCAGCTTGGCGGGGAGGGGGTTCTATGGCTACACCTTC.

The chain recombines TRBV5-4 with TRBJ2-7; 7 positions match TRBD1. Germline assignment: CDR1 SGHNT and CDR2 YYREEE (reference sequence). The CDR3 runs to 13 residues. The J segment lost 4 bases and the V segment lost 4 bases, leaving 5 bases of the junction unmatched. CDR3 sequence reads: CASSVDRVYEQYF. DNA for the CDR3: TGTGCCAGCAGCGTCGACAGGGTATACGAGCAGTACTTC.